Listed below are T cell receptor beta chains from one sample, sequenced in a study of response to subunit inactivated influenza vaccine. MiXCR was run by TCRdb on the RT-PCR reads, yielding one entry per CDR3 protein. The sample gives about 480,000 distinct CDR3 sequences, 13% of which show up once; less than 15% is in the top ten. The specimen comprised PBMCs from blood, sampled about 6 weeks after vaccination. These TCRs come from a man aged 50 to 59 who received an inactivated influenza vaccine. CDR3s leave out the opening cysteine and the closing phenylalanine or tryptophan. A D gene is named only where the DNA matches it firmly.

j_gene,v_gene,d_gene,CDR3aa
TRBJ2-1,TRBV4-3,TRBD2,ASSREGTSGANGEQF
TRBJ2-7,TRBV7-2,TRBD2,ASSLTSGGGLNEQY
TRBJ2-5,TRBV6-5,NA,ASSYSRAASETQY
TRBJ2-2,TRBV5-4,NA,ASSFGDRLGELF
TRBJ2-3,TRBV15,TRBD1,ATSRDLQGATDTQY
TRBJ1-6,TRBV6-5,NA,ASTYSGPNSPLH
TRBJ2-7,TRBV10-2,NA,ASSDPGTYEQY
TRBJ2-3,TRBV28,TRBD1,ASRSPVGTALTDTQY
TRBJ2-1,TRBV20-1,NA,SASLRWGARSYNEQF
TRBJ2-3,TRBV28,TRBD2,ASSPTSGGSEDTQY
TRBJ1-3,TRBV19,NA,ASSTRLGKRNTIY
TRBJ2-2,TRBV7-2,TRBD2,ASRPPSGRNTGELF
TRBJ2-5,TRBV9,NA,ASSVGGSFTETQY
TRBJ2-3,TRBV7-3,TRBD2,ASGLAGVSDTQY
TRBJ2-7,TRBV7-9,NA,ASSPPGVTVGNEQY
TRBJ2-7,TRBV4-1,NA,ASSQVDGYEQY
TRBJ2-1,TRBV20-1,TRBD2,SARVGLAGVGSYNEQF
TRBJ2-3,TRBV25-1,TRBD2,ASSTLRATSELSTDTQY
TRBJ1-2,TRBV20-1,TRBD1,SASGTDYGYT
TRBJ2-3,TRBV6-5,NA,ASSYFKGSSTDTQY
TRBJ2-5,TRBV12-3/TRBV12-4,TRBD1,ASTGTGDATQY
TRBJ2-5,TRBV2,NA,ASKTGQIQETQY
TRBJ1-1,TRBV12-3/TRBV12-4,NA,ASTPGRTGAF
TRBJ1-5,TRBV12-3/TRBV12-4,NA,ASSSYGRGNSNQPQH
TRBJ2-4,TRBV6-5,TRBD1,ASSSGGQANIQY
TRBJ2-7,TRBV15,NA,ATSKGGSSYEQY
TRBJ1-4,TRBV12-3/TRBV12-4,NA,ASGSGGLGEKLF
TRBJ2-5,TRBV5-6,TRBD1,ASSIDRGPGRY
TRBJ2-3,TRBV29-1,NA,SVVGDTQY
TRBJ1-6,TRBV7-2,NA,ASSLGGTYNSPLH